Sequencing of this T cell receptor beta chain was carried out in a study of control samples from healthy donors and cancer patients. To note about this clone: Within the sample, other DNA sequences also encode this same CDR3.

This table comes from immunoSEQ multiplex PCR, and its TCRdb copy is limited to in-frame clones, with some not included. The data show around 100,000 clones, approximately 90% seen once. Trimming shortened V by 3 bases and J by 2 bases, and 4 bases separated the two germline ends. The CDR3 is 12 residues long. Material: PBMCs. This chain joins TRBV12-3 or TRBV12-4 and TRBJ1-2; no definite D call. The source of this sequence is a man between 60 and 75 years old with lung cancer. The CDR3 loop reads CASSFGNYGYTF. The CDR3 bases are TGTGCCAGCAGTTTCGGAAACTATGGCTACACCTTC.